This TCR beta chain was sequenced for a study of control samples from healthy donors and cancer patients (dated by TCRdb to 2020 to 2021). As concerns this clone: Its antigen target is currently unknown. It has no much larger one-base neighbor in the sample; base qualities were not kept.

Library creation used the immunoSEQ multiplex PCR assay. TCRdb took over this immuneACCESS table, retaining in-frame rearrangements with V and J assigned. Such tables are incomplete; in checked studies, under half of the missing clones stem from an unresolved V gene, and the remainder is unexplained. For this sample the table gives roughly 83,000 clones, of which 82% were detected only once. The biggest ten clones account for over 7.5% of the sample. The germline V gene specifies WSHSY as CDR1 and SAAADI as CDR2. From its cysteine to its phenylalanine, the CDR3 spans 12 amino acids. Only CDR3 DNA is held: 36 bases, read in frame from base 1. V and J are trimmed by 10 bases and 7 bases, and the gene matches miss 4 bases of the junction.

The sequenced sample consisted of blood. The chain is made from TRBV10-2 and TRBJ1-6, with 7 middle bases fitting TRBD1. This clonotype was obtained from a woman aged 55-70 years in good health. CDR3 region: CATGTANSPLHF. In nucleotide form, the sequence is TGCGCCACCGGGACAGCCAATTCACCCCTCCACTTT.